This T cell receptor (beta chain) was documented in a study of blood T cells in healthy people across ages (dated by TCRdb to between 2015 and 2016). Background on the whole study: In model experiments, template switching captured about one uniquely barcoded TCR beta cDNA molecule for every two T cells. The study measured age-related changes in TCR beta repertoire diversity using deep sequencing normalized with unique cDNA molecular identifiers. The donors were split into four age groups: young (average 16 years), middle-aged (39), aged (roughly 65) and long-lived (82). To avoid experimental bias, donors of different ages were randomly spread across the sequencing lanes. Using the same blood draw, the study looked at two additional independent replicas of 1 million unique cDNA reads for two donors, one aged 18 to 30 and the other aged 80 or older. What the work shows at the level of the full study, not this receptor alone: Compared with the aged group, the long-lived group had more naive CD4+ T cells, fewer expanded clones and increased TCR diversity, suggesting age selection. A strong correlation was found between observed TCR beta diversity and the percentage of naive T cells measured by flow cytometry. Estimates of total diversity from one million sequenced T cells were regarded as lower bounds and underestimates. Donor CMV infection status was unknown, potentially confounding age-related changes in expanded clonotypes. Conclusive comparison of naive and antigen-experienced compartments was prevented by the profiling of bulk unsorted PBMCs. As age increased, observed TCR beta diversity per million T cells dropped in a roughly linear way, and a significant reduction was already evident by age 40.

The 39 donors, aged about 6 to 95 years, were systemically healthy Caucasian individuals from Russia. Each donor gave 9.5 to 10 milliliters of peripheral blood, drawn into EDTA-treated Vacutainer tubes. PBMCs were isolated by Ficoll-Paque density-gradient centrifugation, with at least 6 million obtained per sample. Total RNA was extracted from PBMCs with Trizol reagent, with at least 6 micrograms obtained per sample. For every donor, flow cytometry on a PBMC aliquot measured the percentage of naive CD45RAhigh/CD27high T cells. The CDR3, cysteine through phenylalanine, is 15 amino acids long. Only CDR3 DNA is held: 45 bases, read in frame from base 1. The germline V gene provides CDR1 SQVTM and CDR2 ANQGSEA. After removal of 6 bases from V and 2 bases from J, the junction retains 10 bases not matched to a gene. The library was produced with 5' RACE. The run used an Illumina HiSeq 2500. A second PCR of roughly 6 to 12 cycles was performed with a sample-barcoded 5' primer and a J-beta primer mix. Each TCR beta cDNA molecule received a unique molecular identifier from a template-switch 5' adaptor carrying 12 random nucleotides. Each sample yielded at least 3 million CDR3-containing paired-end reads. First-strand cDNA synthesis was performed from all RNA using the Mint cDNA synthesis kit, with priming by a TRBC-specific oligonucleotide. Following uracil-DNA glycosylase treatment, all cDNA underwent a first 18-cycle PCR with the universal primers M1SS and BC2_uni_R. Processing in the source paper ran as follows. For normalization, 1 million high-quality reads were randomly selected from each sample, with every read carrying a distinct molecular identifier. Instead of being binned into consensus sequences, reads that shared molecular identifiers were thrown out. MiTCR, run with a Q25 quality threshold and the strictest error-elimination algorithm, handled CDR3 identification, clonotype clustering and error correction. A nonparametric unseen species model using Euler transformation provided a lower-bound estimate of total TCR beta diversity. The raw public data were reprocessed by TCRdb itself: fastp quality trimming at Q25, MiXCR clonotype calling, in-frame beta chains only. Identical CDR3 protein sequences are pooled into one entry, listed with their most common genes and DNA. These V and J calls rely on TCRdb rather than the paper's analysis. A total of 550,000 to 750,000 distinct CDR3 sequences appear in this sample, roughly 21% of them only once. The ten top clones hold roughly 3.4% of the sample.

This clonotype was detected many times. The antigen it recognizes is unknown. No qualities accompany the bases; no much larger clone lies one base away. This receptor was taken from a man in his sixties or seventies in good health. Sequenced sample: blood. The V and J segments used are TRBV29-1 and TRBJ2-3, with 8 bases in between that match TRBD2. The DNA sequence follows: TGCAGCGTCCTCGGGGTAGCGGGACCCACAGATACGCAGTATTTT. Its protein is CSVLGVAGPTDTQYF.